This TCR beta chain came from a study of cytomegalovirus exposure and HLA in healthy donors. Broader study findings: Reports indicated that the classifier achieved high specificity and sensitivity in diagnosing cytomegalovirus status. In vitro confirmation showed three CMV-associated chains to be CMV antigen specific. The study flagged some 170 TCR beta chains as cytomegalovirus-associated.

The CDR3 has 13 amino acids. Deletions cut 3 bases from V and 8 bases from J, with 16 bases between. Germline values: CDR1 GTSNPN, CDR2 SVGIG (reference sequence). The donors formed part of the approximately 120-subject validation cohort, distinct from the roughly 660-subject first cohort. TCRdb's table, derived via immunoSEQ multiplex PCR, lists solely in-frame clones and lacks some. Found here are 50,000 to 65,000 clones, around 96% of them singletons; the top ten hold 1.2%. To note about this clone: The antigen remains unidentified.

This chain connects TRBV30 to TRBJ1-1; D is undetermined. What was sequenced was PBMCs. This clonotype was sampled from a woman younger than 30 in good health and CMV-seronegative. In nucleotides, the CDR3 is TGTGCCTGGAGCCCCCCACCTCAACGGGAAGCTTTCTTT. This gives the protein CAWSPPPQREAFF.